The 3 T cell receptor beta chains reported below all come from one sample, sequenced in a study of shared clonotypes between healthy human individuals. The assay was immunoSEQ multiplex PCR, and TCRdb's table has in-frame clones only and misses some. The sample lists 2 million to 3 million clones; roughly 92% were seen once. Sequenced sample: naive CD4+ T cells sorted from blood. Specified subset: CD45RA+ positively selected. All receptors come from a man younger than 35 in good health.

This CDR3 reads CASSPISGASYGYTF. In DNA, the CDR3 is TGTGCCAGCAGTCCAATCTCAGGGGCCTCCTATGGCTACACCTTC. This chain links TRBV27 with TRBJ1-2; D might be TRBD1 (6 bases). This CDR3 has 15 amino acids. The V and J ends lost 5 bases and 4 bases respectively, with 17 bases between them. Germline V gene data show CDR1 as MNHEY and CDR2 as SMNVEV (reference sequence).

The chain is built from TRBV30 and TRBJ2-6, with D possibly matching TRBD2 (7 bases). This CDR3 region has 15 residues. V was pared by 5 bases and J by 0 bases, with 11 bases between. The germline V gene encodes CDR1 GTSNPN and CDR2 SVGIG (reference sequence). CDR3 sequence: CAWGGAPSGANVLTF. CDR3 coding DNA: TGTGCCTGGGGGGGGGCCCCCTCTGGGGCCAACGTCCTGACTTTC.

The V gene is TRBV30, the J gene TRBJ1-1, with D perhaps TRBD1 (6 bases). This CDR3 has 15 amino acids. Between the trimmed V and J ends, which lost 2 bases and 0 bases, there was a span of 13 bases. The germline V gene has CDR1 GTSNPN and CDR2 SVGIG (reference sequence). CDR3 coding DNA: TGTGCCTGGAGTCTGACAGGAATAATGAACACTGAAGCTTTCTTT. It specifies CAWSLTGIMNTEAFF.